The subject of this entry is one T cell receptor (beta chain). Its antigen is as yet unknown. The germline gives CDR1 SGHNT, CDR2 YENEEA. V lost 6 bases and J lost 5; bases outside the gene matches: 1. The CDR3 sequence is 12 residues long. The data belong to a study of shared clonotypes between healthy human individuals. The protocol was immunoSEQ multiplex PCR, while the TCRdb copy is restricted to in-frame clones and leaves out a portion. The profile shows over 850,000 clones, approximately 80% of them singletons. Overall study findings and caveats: When naive CD4 clonotypes were compared across several donors, 4% to 5.5% were shared. Limited genetic and exposure-history diversity came from having few donors.

Division of CD4+ cells produced a CD45RA+ naive subset and a CD45RA-negative memory subset. The V and J genes are TRBV11-3 and TRBJ2-5; TRBD1 agrees at 9 bases. The sequence was obtained from a man aged 18 to 29 in good health. Some clones in this sample may be carry-over from other donors' samples. Material for sequencing was memory CD4+ T cells from PBMCs. Indicated subset: CD45RA-negative fraction. CDR3 loop: CASRGTGETQYF. Written as DNA, the CDR3 is TGTGCCAGCAGGGGGACAGGGGAGACCCAGTACTTC.